The 12 T cell receptor beta chains below come from one sample, sequenced in a study of shared clonotypes between healthy human individuals. Some clones are missing from TCRdb's copy, which holds only in-frame ones; the method was immunoSEQ multiplex PCR. The table includes approximately 100,000 clones, around 68% detected once. Specimen: memory CD8+ T cells sorted from blood. Subset described: CD45RO+ cells pooled with CCR7-negative TemRA cells. All receptors come from a woman in her thirties in good health.

This clone was detected only a few times. The V gene is TRBV30, the J gene TRBJ1-4; the match to TRBD1 covers 7 bases. J was trimmed by 7 bases and V by 0 bases; bases with no gene match: 8. The germline CDR1 and CDR2 sequences are GTSNPN and SVGIG (reference sequence). There are 15 residues in the CDR3. CDR3 region: CAWSVGTVGVEKLFF. DNA for the CDR3: TGTGCCTGGAGTGTCGGGACAGTGGGGGTTGAAAAACTGTTTTTT.

This clone was seen many times. The rearrangement links TRBV18 to TRBJ2-3; D uncertain. The CDR3 spans 14 residues. CDR1 and CDR2 from the germline V gene are KGHSH and LQKENI. The germline V and J ends were trimmed by 2 bases and 4 bases, with 10 bases remaining between them. The CDR3 DNA sequence: TGTGCCAGCTCACCAGGGATCCTGCCAGATACGCAGTATTTT. It translates to CASSPGILPDTQYF.

The rearrangement joins TRBV7-9 to TRBJ2-1; D may match TRBD1 or TRBD2 (5 bases each). Looked up from germline, CDR1 is SEHNR and CDR2 is FQNEAQ (reference sequence). Between the trimmed V and J ends, which lost 5 bases and 1 base, there was a span of 12 bases. The CDR3 loop spans 15 amino acids. CDR3 DNA sequence: TGTGCCAGCAGCGAATCATGGGGGTCCTACAATGAGCAGTTCTTC. This sequence encodes CASSESWGSYNEQFF.

V is TRBV7-8 and J is TRBJ2-7, with D tentatively TRBD2 (6 bases). CDR1 and CDR2 (germline): SGHVS, FQNEAQ. The CDR3 has 17 residues. V was shortened by 5 bases and J by 2 bases, with 22 bases between the two germline ends. The DNA for the CDR3 is TGTGCCAGCAGCCCGCGACTAGGGGACGAGACAACCTACGAGCAGTACTTC. Encoded protein: CASSPRLGDETTYEQYF.

The rearrangement links TRBV27 to TRBJ2-7; no definite D call. The germline V gene has CDR1 MNHEY and CDR2 SMNVEV (reference sequence). Deletions cut 5 bases from V and 2 bases from J, with 10 bases between. This CDR3 has 13 amino acids. CDR3 sequence: CASSNQITYEQYF. The CDR3 DNA is TGTGCCAGCAGTAATCAAATCACCTACGAGCAGTACTTC.

This chain links TRBV7-8 with TRBJ2-1, with TRBD2 matching 13 bases. Germline V gene lookup returns CDR1 SGHVS and CDR2 FQNEAQ. This CDR3 is built from 16 residues. J lost 7 bases, V lost 3 bases, and 6 bases had no gene match. This CDR3 is CASSFPRTSGRNEQFF. The CDR3 DNA follows: TGTGCCAGCAGCTTCCCTCGGACTAGCGGGAGAAATGAGCAGTTCTTC.

The CDR3 sequence: CASRPGTGSYGYTF. In DNA form, the CDR3 reads TGTGCCAGCAGGCCCGGGACAGGGAGCTATGGCTACACCTTC. J is TRBJ1-2 and V is TRBV28, with 9 bases that match TRBD1. J was trimmed by 4 bases and V by 6 bases; bases with no gene match: 6. The CDR3 has 14 residues. Looked up from germline, CDR1 is MDHEN and CDR2 is SYDVKM.

J is TRBJ2-3 and V is TRBV9, with D perhaps given as TRBD1 or TRBD2 (5 bases each). The CDR3 is made up of 14 amino acids. CDR1 is SGDLS and CDR2 is YYNGEE in the germline V gene. V was clipped by 0 bases and J by 4 bases, with 9 bases between them. CDR3 residues: CASSVGGAADTQYF. The DNA for the CDR3 is TGTGCCAGCAGCGTAGGAGGGGCGGCAGATACGCAGTATTTT. The full variable domain, its missing parts supplied by reference TRBV9 and TRBJ2-3, is DSGVTQTPKHLITATGQRVTLRCSPRSGDLSVYWYQQSLDQGLQFLIQYYNGEERAKGNILERFSAQQFPDLHSELNLSSLELGDSALYFCASSVGGAADTQYFGPGTRLTVL.

The V and J genes are TRBV7-8 and TRBJ1-1, with D tentatively TRBD1 (5 bases). The CDR3 sequence is 11 residues long. Trimming cost V 3 bases and J 11 bases, with 10 bases left between them. Per the germline V gene, CDR1 is SGHVS and CDR2 is FQNEAQ. CDR3 in amino acids: CASSFVGDAFF. The CDR3 coding sequence is TGTGCCAGCAGCTTTGTAGGGGATGCTTTCTTT.

This rearrangement joins TRBV6-1 to TRBJ2-7; tentative D call: TRBD2 (5 bases). V was clipped by 1 base and J by 3 bases, with 19 bases between them. Germline loops: CDR1 MNHNS, CDR2 SASEGT. The CDR3 runs 17 residues. The CDR3: CASSEVVGDSANYEQYF. Here the CDR3 DNA reads TGTGCCAGCAGTGAAGTGGTTGGGGATAGCGCTAACTACGAGCAGTACTTC.

J is TRBJ2-7 and V is TRBV2; D is unresolved. CDR3 length: 12 residues. V was pared by 6 bases and J by 2 bases, with 8 bases between. In germline, CDR1 is SNHLY, CDR2 FYNNEI. The CDR3 loop reads CASSPDAYEQYF. CDR3 nucleotide sequence: TGTGCCAGCAGCCCAGACGCCTACGAGCAGTACTTC.

V gene TRBV7-9 combines with J gene TRBJ1-1; D remains unclear. The V and J ends lost 3 bases and 3 bases respectively, with 5 bases between them. CDR1 is SEHNR and CDR2 is FQNEAQ in the germline V gene (reference sequence). CDR3 length equals 12 residues. The chain's CDR3 is CASSFMDTEAFF. DNA for the CDR3: TGTGCCAGCAGCTTCATGGACACTGAAGCTTTCTTT.